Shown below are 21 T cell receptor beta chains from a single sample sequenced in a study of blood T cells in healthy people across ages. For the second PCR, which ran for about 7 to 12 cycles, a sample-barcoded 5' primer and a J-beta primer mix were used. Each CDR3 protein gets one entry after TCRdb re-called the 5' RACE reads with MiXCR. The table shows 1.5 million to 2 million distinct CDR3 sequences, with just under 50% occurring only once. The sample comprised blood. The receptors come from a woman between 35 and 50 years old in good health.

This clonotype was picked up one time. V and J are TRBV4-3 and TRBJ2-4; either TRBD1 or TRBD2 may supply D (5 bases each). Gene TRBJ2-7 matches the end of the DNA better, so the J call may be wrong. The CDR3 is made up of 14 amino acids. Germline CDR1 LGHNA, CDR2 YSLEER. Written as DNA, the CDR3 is TGCGCCAGCAGCCAAGGATTGGGGGTCTCCGAGCAGTACTTC. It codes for CASSQGLGVSEQYF.

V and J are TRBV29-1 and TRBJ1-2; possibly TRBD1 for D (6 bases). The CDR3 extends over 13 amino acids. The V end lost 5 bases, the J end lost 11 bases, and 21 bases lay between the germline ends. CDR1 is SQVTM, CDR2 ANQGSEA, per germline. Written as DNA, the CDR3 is TGCAGCGTTACGACAGGACCACGGGTAGGGTACACCTTC. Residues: CSVTTGPRVGYTF. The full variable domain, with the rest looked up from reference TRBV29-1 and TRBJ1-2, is SAVISQKPSRDICQRGTSLTIQCQVDSQVTMMFWYRQQPGQSLTLIATANQGSEATYESGFVIDKFPISRPNLTFSTLTVSNMSPEDSSIYLCSVTTGPRVGYTFGSGTRLTVV.

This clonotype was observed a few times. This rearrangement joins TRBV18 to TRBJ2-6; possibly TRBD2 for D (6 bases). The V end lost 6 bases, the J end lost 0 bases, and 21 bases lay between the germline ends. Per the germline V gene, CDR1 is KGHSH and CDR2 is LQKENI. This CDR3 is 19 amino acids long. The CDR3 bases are TGTGCCAGCTCGGCGGGGCACCCGAGAGGGCACTCTGGGGCCAACGTCCTGACTTTC. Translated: CASSAGHPRGHSGANVLTF.

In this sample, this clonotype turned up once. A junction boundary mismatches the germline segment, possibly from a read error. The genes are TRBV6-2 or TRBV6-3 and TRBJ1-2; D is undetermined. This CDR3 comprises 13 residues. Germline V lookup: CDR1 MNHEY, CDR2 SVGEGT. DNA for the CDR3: TGTGCCGGCAGCCCGTCCGGGATCTATGGCTACACCTTC. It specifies CAGSPSGIYGYTF.

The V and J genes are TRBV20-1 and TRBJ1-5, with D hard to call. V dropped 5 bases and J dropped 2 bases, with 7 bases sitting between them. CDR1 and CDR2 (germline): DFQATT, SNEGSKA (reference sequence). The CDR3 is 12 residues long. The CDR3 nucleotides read TGCAGTGCTGGACCGGGCAATCAGCCCCAGCATTTT. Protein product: CSAGPGNQPQHF.

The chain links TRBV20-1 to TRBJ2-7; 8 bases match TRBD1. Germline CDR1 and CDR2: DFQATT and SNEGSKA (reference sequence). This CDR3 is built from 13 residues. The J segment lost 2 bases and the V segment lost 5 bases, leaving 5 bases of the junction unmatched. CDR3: CSAETGEAYEQYF. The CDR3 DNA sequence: TGCAGTGCTGAGACAGGGGAAGCCTACGAGCAGTACTTC.

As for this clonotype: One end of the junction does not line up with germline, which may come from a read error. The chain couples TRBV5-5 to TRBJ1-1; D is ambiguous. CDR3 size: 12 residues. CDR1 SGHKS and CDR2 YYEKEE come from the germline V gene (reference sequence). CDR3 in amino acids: CASILPATEAFF. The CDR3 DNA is TGTGCCAGCATCTTGCCAGCTACCGAAGCTTTCTTT. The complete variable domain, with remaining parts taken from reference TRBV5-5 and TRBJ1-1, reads DAGVTQSPTHLIKTRGQQVTLRCSPISGHKSVSWYQQVLGQGPQFIFQYYEKEERGRGNFPDRFSARQFPNYSSELNVNALLLGDSALYLCASILPATEAFFGQGTRLTVV.

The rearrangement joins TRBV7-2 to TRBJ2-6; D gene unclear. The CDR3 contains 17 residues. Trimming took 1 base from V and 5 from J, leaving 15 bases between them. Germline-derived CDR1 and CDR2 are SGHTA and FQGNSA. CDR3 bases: TGTGCCAGCAGCTTAGGGACGGATCTCCTCTGGGCCAACGTCCTGACTTTC. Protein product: CASSLGTDLLWANVLTF.

Written as DNA, the CDR3 is TGTGCCAGCAGCTTTAGGACAGGGGACTATGAGCAGTTCTTC. Translating it yields CASSFRTGDYEQFF. The genes are TRBV7-9 and TRBJ2-1; 9 bases line up with TRBD1. J was trimmed by 8 bases and V by 3 bases; bases with no gene match: 5. Germline CDR1 reads SEHNR; CDR2 reads FQNEAQ (reference sequence). The CDR3 is 14 residues long. The entire variable domain, with the rest obtained from reference TRBV7-9 and TRBJ2-1, is as follows: DTGVSQNPRHKITKRGQNVTFRCDPISEHNRLYWYRQTLGQGPEFLTYFQNEAQLEKSRLLSDRFSAERPKGSFSTLEIQRTEQGDSAMYLCASSFRTGDYEQFFGPGTRLTVL.

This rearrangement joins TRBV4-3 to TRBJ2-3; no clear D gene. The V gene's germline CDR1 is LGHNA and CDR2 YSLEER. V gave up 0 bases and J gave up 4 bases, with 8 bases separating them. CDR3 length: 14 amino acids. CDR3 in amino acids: CASSQDSFPDTQYF. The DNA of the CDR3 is TGCGCCAGCAGCCAAGATAGTTTCCCAGATACGCAGTATTTT.

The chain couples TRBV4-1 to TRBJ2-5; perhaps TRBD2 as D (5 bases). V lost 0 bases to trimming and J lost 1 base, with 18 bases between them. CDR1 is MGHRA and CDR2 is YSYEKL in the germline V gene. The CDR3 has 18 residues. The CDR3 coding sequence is TGCGCCAGCAGCCAAGAGCACGTGTCATTTAGCGCCCAAGAGACCCAGTACTTC. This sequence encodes CASSQEHVSFSAQETQYF.

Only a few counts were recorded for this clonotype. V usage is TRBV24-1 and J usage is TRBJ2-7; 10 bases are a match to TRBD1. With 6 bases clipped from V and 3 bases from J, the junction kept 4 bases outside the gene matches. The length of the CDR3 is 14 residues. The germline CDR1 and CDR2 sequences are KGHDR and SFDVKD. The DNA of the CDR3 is TGTGCCACCAGTCCGGGACAGGGGAACTACGAGCAGTACTTC. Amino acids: CATSPGQGNYEQYF.

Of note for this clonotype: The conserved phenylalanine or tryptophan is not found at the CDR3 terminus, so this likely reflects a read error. The CDR3 sequence is CASSFTPGRQYL. CDR3 sequence (DNA): TGTGCCAGCAGCTTTACCCCTGGAAGACAGTACTTA. The gene calls are TRBV7-9 and TRBJ2-7; D is unclear. The ends were cut back, 3 bases at V and 10 bases at J, with 13 bases in the middle. Germline CDR1 reads SEHNR; CDR2 reads FQNEAQ (reference sequence). CDR3 length: 12 residues.

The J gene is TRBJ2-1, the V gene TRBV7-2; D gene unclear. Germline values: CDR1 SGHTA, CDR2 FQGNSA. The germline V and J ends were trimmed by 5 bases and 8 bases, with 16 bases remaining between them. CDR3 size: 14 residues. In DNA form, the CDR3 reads TGTGCCAGCAGCCTAAGGTCACTTTGGGATGAGCAGTTCTTC. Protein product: CASSLRSLWDEQFF.

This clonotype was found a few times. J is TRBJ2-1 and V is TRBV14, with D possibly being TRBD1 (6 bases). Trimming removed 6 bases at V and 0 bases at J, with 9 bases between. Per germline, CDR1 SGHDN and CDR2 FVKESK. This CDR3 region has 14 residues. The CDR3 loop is CASRGQTSYNEQFF. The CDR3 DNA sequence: TGTGCCAGCAGAGGACAGACCTCCTACAATGAGCAGTTCTTC.

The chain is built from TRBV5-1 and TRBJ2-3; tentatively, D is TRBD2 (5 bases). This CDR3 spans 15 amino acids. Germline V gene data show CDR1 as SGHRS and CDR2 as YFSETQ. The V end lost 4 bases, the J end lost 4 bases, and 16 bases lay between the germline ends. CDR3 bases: TGCGCCAGCAGCCCGGGGTCAGCCACCGCAGATACGCAGTATTTT. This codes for CASSPGSATADTQYF.

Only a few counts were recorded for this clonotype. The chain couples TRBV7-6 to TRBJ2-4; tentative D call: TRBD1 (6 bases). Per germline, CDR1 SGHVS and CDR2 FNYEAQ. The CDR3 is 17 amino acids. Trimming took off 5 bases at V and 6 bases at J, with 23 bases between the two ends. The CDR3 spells CASSRGGLQDSSNIQYF. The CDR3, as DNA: TGTGCCAGCAGCCGAGGGGGTCTACAGGACTCATCAAACATTCAGTACTTC. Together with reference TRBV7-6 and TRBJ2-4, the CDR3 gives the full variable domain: GAGVSQSPRYKVTKRGQDVALRCDPISGHVSLYWYRQALGQGPEFLTYFNYEAQQDKSGLPNDRFSAERPEGSISTLTIQRTEQRDSAMYRCASSRGGLQDSSNIQYFGAGTRLSVL.

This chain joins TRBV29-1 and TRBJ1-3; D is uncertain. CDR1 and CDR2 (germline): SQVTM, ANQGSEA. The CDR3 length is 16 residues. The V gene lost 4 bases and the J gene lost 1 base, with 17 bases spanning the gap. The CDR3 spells CSVGEVKPVSGNTIYF. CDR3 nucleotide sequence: TGCAGCGTTGGGGAGGTGAAGCCTGTGTCTGGAAACACCATATATTTT.

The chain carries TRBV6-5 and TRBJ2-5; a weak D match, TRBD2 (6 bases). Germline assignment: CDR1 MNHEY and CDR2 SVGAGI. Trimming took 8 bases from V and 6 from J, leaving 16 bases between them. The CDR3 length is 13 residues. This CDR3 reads CASRGPEGKTQYF. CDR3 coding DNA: TGTGCCAGCCGGGGACCGGAGGGGAAGACCCAGTACTTC.

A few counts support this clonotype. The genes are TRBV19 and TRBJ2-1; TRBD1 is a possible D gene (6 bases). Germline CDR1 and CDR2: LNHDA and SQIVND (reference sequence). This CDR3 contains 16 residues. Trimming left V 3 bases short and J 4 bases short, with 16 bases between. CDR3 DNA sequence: TGTGCCAGTAGTATGGGGGCCGCCGAGAGGTACAATGAGCAGTTCTTC. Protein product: CASSMGAAERYNEQFF.

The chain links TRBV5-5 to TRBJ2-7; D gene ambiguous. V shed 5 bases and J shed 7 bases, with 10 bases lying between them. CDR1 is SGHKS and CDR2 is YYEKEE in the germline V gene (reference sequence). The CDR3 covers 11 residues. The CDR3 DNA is TGTGCCAGCAGTTATACCAATGAGCAGTACTTC. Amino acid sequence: CASSYTNEQYF.